Below are 13 T cell receptor beta chains sequenced from a single sample in a study of blood T cell repertoires in COVID-19 (dated by TCRdb to about 2020). Libraries were constructed by the immunoSEQ multiplex PCR assay. Drawn from immuneACCESS, this table holds only the in-frame rearrangements with V and J called that TCRdb kept. Clones are partly lost; checked studies trace under half to an unresolved V gene and leave the rest unexplained. Here the sample has 150,000 to 200,000 clones; about nine tenths occur a single time. 15% to 20% of the sample is taken by the ten largest. The specimen was peripheral blood. These TCRs come from a man between 60 and 70 years old with active or convalescent COVID-19.

The gene calls are TRBV7-9 and TRBJ2-7, with TRBD2 matching 8 bases. Germline CDR1 reads SEHNR; CDR2 reads FQNEAQ (reference sequence). The ends lost 4 bases at V and 2 bases at J; junction bases unmatched: 10. This CDR3 has 16 amino acids. CDR3 in amino acids: CASSSTRGLVAYEQYF. The CDR3 DNA follows: TGTGCCAGCAGCTCCACCCGGGGACTAGTTGCCTACGAGCAGTACTTC. The full variable domain, rest sourced from reference TRBV7-9 and TRBJ2-7, is DTGVSQNPRHKITKRGQNVTFRCDPISEHNRLYWYRQTLGQGPEFLTYFQNEAQLEKSRLLSDRFSAERPKGSFSTLEIQRTEQGDSAMYLCASSSTRGLVAYEQYFGPGTRLTVT.

The chain joins TRBV30 to TRBJ1-2; 9 nucleotides agree with TRBD1. With 3 bases clipped from V and 4 bases from J, the junction kept 9 bases outside the gene matches. Germline V CDR1 and CDR2: GTSNPN, SVGIG (reference sequence). The length of the CDR3 is 15 residues. The CDR3 is CAWSLDRGLGYGYTF. The CDR3 nucleotides are TGTGCCTGGAGCTTGGACAGGGGATTGGGCTATGGCTACACCTTC.

This clone was counted only a few times. The V and J genes are TRBV4-2 and TRBJ1-6; D gene uncertain. Germline V gives CDR1 LGHNA, CDR2 YNFKEQ. The CDR3 runs to 15 residues. The V end was cut by 0 bases, the J end by 4 bases, with 7 bases between. The CDR3 DNA is TGTGCCAGCAGCCAAGATATAACATATAATTCACCCCTCCACTTT. This gives the protein CASSQDITYNSPLHF.

The CDR3 loop reads CASSTAGEREAFF. CDR3 nucleotide sequence: TGTGCCAGCAGCACCGCGGGGGAGAGGGAAGCTTTCTTT. The chain combines TRBV2 with TRBJ1-1; perhaps TRBD1 as D (5 bases). The CDR3 totals 13 residues. Germline assignment: CDR1 SNHLY and CDR2 FYNNEI. Trimming shortened V by 6 bases and J by 8 bases, and 16 bases separated the two germline ends.

The rearrangement links TRBV27 to TRBJ2-7; possible D gene TRBD1, 6 bases. CDR3 size: 16 residues. Germline V CDR1 and CDR2: MNHEY, SMNVEV (reference sequence). Trimming left V 2 bases short and J 2 bases short, with 16 bases between. In DNA, the CDR3 is TGTGCCAGCAGTTTAGAGGGGCAGGGGCCCCCCTACGAGCAGTACTTC. Protein: CASSLEGQGPPYEQYF.

This chain links TRBV10-3 with TRBJ2-1, with D tentatively TRBD2 (6 bases). The ends were cut back, 6 bases at V and 5 bases at J, with 17 bases in the middle. Germline V gives CDR1 ENHRY, CDR2 SYGVKD. The CDR3 runs 15 residues. The CDR3 DNA is TGTGCCATCAGAGCGACTACTAGCCGTAACAATGAGCAGTTCTTC. It specifies CAIRATTSRNNEQFF.

The chain employs TRBV7-8 and TRBJ2-2, with TRBD2 identical over 12 bases. The germline gives CDR1 SGHVS, CDR2 FQNEAQ. V gave up 8 bases and J gave up 5 bases; unmatched junction bases: 6. The CDR3 has 15 residues. The CDR3: CASGTLAGGTGELFF. The CDR3 DNA is TGTGCCAGCGGGACCCTAGCGGGAGGGACCGGGGAGCTGTTTTTT.

This chain joins TRBV7-2 and TRBJ2-7; D possibly corresponds to TRBD1 (6 bases). CDR3 length: 13 residues. Germline assignment: CDR1 SGHTA and CDR2 FQGNSA. Trimming left V 4 bases short and J 1 base short, with 8 bases between. The CDR3 sequence: CASSSTGSYEQYF. CDR3 in DNA: TGTGCCAGCAGCTCGACAGGTTCCTACGAGCAGTACTTC. The whole variable domain, filled in from reference TRBV7-2 and TRBJ2-7, reads GAGVSQSPSNKVTEKGKDVELRCDPISGHTALYWYRQSLGQGLEFLIYFQGNSAPDKSGLPSDRFSAERTGGSVSTLTIQRTQQEDSAVYLCASSSTGSYEQYFGPGTRLTVT.

The chain is built from TRBV7-8 and TRBJ2-7; possible D gene TRBD2, 5 bases. The CDR3 is 15 amino acids. Germline loops: CDR1 SGHVS, CDR2 FQNEAQ. With 5 bases removed from V and 2 bases from J, the gap between germline ends came to 16 bases. The CDR3 is CASSPHGGQAYEQYF. CDR3 sequence (DNA): TGTGCCAGCAGCCCTCACGGCGGGCAGGCCTACGAGCAGTACTTC.

This chain connects TRBV6-5 to TRBJ1-1, with 7 nucleotides matching TRBD1. The germline V gene encodes CDR1 MNHEY and CDR2 SVGAGI. Germline trimming cut 6 bases from V and 3 bases from J; bases unmatched to any gene: 7. The CDR3 is 14 amino acids. The CDR3, as DNA: TGTGCCAGCAGCCGCAGGGGGTTTGACACTGAAGCTTTCTTT. Translated, it gives CASSRRGFDTEAFF.

The V gene is TRBV18, the J gene TRBJ2-7; the D gene is possibly TRBD2 (6 bases). Germline V gives CDR1 KGHSH, CDR2 LQKENI. The CDR3 spans 14 residues. Trimming shortened V by 3 bases and J by 3 bases, and 12 bases separated the two germline ends. The CDR3 nucleotides are TGTGCCAGCTCACCCGGGACTGACGGCTACGAGCAGTACTTC. Protein sequence: CASSPGTDGYEQYF.

J is TRBJ1-5 and V is TRBV19, with 11 nucleotides matching TRBD1. Germline trimming cut 7 bases from V and 0 bases from J; bases unmatched to any gene: 5. CDR1 is LNHDA and CDR2 is SQIVND in the germline V gene (reference sequence). The CDR3 sequence is 16 residues long. The DNA for the CDR3 is TGTGCCAGTACTGGACAGGGGGCGGGTAGCAATCAGCCCCAGCATTTT. It codes for CASTGQGAGSNQPQHF.

V is TRBV4-2 and J is TRBJ2-3; TRBD2 matches at 10 bases. Germline V gene data show CDR1 as LGHNA and CDR2 as YNFKEQ. This CDR3 has 19 residues. V dropped 2 bases and J dropped 2; count of bases not matched to a gene: 13. The CDR3 bases are TGTGCCAGCAGCCAATCTCACCCTGCTAGCGGGGGTTACACAGATACGCAGTATTTT. Translated: CASSQSHPASGGYTDTQYF.